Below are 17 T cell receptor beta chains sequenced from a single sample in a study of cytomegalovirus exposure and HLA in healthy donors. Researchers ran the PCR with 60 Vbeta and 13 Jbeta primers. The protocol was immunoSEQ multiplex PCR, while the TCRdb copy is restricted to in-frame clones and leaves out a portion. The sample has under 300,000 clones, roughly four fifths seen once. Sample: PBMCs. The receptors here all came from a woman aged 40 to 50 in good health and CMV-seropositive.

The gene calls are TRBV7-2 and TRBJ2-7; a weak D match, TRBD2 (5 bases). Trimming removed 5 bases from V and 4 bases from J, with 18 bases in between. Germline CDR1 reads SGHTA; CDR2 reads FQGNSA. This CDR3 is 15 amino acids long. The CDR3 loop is CASSLSRDAFYEQYF. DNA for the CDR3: TGTGCCAGCAGCCTCTCCCGGGATGCTTTTTACGAGCAGTACTTC.

CDR3 loop: CAWSGQGAGQPQHF. DNA of the CDR3: TGTGCCTGGAGCGGGCAGGGGGCTGGACAGCCCCAGCATTTT. The chain carries TRBV30 and TRBJ1-5; 8 bases fit TRBD1. The CDR3 spans 14 residues. Unmatched junction bases numbered 8, after V lost 3 bases and J lost 7 bases. Germline V gives CDR1 GTSNPN, CDR2 SVGIG (reference sequence).

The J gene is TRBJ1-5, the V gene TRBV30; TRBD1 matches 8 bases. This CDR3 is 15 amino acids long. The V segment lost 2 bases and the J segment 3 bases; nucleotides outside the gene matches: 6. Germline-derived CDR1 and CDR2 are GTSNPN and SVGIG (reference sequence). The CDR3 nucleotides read TGTGCCTGGAGTAGAGGACAGGGACCCAATCAGCCCCAGCATTTT. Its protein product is CAWSRGQGPNQPQHF. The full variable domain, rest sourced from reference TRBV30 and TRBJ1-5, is SQTIHQWPATLVQPVGSPLSLECTVEGTSNPNLYWYRQAAGRGLQLLFYSVGIGQISSEVPQNLSASRPQDRQFILSSKKLLLSDSGFYLCAWSRGQGPNQPQHFGDGTRLSIL.

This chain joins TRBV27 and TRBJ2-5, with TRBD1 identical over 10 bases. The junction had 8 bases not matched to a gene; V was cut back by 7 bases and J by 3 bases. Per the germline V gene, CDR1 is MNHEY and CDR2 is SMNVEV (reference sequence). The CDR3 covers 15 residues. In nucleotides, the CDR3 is TGTGCCAGCACAAGCCGGGACAGGGGAAAAGAGACCCAGTACTTC. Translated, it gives CASTSRDRGKETQYF.

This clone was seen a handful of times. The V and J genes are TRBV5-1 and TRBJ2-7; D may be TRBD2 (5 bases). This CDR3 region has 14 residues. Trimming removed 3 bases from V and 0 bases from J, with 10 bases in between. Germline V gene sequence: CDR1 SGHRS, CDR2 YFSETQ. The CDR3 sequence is CASSSLASSYEQYF. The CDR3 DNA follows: TGCGCCAGCAGCTCCTTAGCGAGCTCCTACGAGCAGTACTTC. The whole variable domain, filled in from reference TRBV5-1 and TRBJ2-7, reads KAGVTQTPRYLIKTRGQQVTLSCSPISGHRSVSWYQQTPGQGLQFLFEYFSETQRNKGNFPGRFSGRQFSNSRSEMNVSTLELGDSALYLCASSSLASSYEQYFGPGTRLTVT.

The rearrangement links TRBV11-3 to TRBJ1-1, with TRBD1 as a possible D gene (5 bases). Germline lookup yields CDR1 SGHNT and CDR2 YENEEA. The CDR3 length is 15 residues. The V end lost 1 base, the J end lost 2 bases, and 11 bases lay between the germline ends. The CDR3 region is CASSLAGLSNTEAFF. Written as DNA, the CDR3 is TGTGCCAGCAGCTTAGCGGGACTCTCAAACACTGAAGCTTTCTTT.

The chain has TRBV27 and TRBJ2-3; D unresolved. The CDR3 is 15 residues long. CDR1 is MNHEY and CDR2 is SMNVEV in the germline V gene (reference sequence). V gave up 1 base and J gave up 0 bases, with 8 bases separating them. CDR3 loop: CASSLFQLSTDTQYF. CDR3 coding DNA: TGTGCCAGCAGTTTATTTCAACTTAGCACAGATACGCAGTATTTT.

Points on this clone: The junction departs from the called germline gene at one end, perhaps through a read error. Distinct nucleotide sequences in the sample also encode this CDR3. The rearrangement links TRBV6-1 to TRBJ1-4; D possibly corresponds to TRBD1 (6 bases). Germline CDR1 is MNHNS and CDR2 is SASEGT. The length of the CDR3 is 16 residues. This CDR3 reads CASSERKGDGTEKLFF. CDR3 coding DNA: TGTGCCAGCAGTGAACGCAAGGGGGACGGCACCGAAAAGCTGTTTTTT.

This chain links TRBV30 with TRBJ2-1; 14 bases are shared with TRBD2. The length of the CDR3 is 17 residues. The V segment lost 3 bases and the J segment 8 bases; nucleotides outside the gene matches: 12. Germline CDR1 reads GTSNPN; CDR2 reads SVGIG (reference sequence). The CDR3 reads CAWSLPGTSGRLHEQFF. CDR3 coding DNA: TGTGCCTGGAGCCTACCCGGGACTAGCGGGAGATTACATGAGCAGTTCTTC.

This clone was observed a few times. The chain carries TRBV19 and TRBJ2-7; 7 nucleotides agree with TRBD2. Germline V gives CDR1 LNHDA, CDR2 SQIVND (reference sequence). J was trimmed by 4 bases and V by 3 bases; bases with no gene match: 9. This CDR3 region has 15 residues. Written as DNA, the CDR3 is TGTGCCAGTAGTATCTCTAGCGGTGGAAGTTACGAGCAGTACTTC. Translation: CASSISSGGSYEQYF. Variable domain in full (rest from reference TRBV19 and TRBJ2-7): DGGITQSPKYLFRKEGQNVTLSCEQNLNHDAMYWYRQDPGQGLRLIYYSQIVNDFQKGDIAEGYSVSREKKESFPLTVTSAQKNPTAFYLCASSISSGGSYEQYFGPGTRLTVT.

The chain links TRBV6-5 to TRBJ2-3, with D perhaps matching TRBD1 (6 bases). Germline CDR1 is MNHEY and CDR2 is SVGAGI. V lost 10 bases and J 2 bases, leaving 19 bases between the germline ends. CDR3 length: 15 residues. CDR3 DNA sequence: TGTGCCACCGCCCTGTCCGGGGACACCACAGATACGCAGTATTTT. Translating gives CATALSGDTTDTQYF.

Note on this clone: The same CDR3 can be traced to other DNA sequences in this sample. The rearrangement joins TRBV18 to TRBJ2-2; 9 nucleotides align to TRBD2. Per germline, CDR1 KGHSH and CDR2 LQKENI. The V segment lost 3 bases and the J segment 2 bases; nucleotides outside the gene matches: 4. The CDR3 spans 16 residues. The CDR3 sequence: CASSPPGLANTGELFF. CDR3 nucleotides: TGTGCCAGCTCACCTCCGGGACTAGCTAACACCGGGGAGCTGTTTTTT.

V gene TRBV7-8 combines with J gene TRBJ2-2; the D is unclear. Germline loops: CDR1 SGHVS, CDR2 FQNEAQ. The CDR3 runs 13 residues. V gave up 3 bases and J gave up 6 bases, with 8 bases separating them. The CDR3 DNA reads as TGTGCCAGCAGCTTTCCAGGCCCCGGGGAGCTGTTTTTT. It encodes CASSFPGPGELFF.

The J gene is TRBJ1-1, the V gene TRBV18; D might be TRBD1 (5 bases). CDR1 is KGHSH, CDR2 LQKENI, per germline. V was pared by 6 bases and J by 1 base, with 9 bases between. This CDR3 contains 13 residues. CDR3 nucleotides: TGTGCCAGCTCTGGGGCCCAGAACACTGAAGCTTTCTTT. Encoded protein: CASSGAQNTEAFF.

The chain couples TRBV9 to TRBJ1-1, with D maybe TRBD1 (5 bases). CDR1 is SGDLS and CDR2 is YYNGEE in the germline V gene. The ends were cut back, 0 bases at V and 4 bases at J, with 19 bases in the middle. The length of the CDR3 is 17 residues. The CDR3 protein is CASSVGGGWGLTTEAFF. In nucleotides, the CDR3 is TGTGCCAGCAGCGTAGGGGGGGGTTGGGGACTAACCACTGAAGCTTTCTTT.

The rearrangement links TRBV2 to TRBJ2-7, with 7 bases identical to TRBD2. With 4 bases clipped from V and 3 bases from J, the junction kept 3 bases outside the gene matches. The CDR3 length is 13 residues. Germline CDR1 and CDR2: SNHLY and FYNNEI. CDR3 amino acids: CASSARGDYEQYF. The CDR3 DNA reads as TGTGCCAGCAGTGCCCGGGGGGACTACGAGCAGTACTTC.

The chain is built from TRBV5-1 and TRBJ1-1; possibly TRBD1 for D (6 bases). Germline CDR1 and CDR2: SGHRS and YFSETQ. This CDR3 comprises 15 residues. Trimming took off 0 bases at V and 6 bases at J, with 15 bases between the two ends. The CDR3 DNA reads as TGCGCCAGCAGCTTGGGAACAGGGTTTGTAGCTGAAGCTTTCTTT. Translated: CASSLGTGFVAEAFF.